A single T cell receptor beta chain is shown here with its context. Some clones are missing from TCRdb's copy, which holds only in-frame ones; the method was immunoSEQ multiplex PCR. The sample lists 65,000 or so clones; about 91% were seen once. This sample was included in a study of cytomegalovirus exposure and HLA in healthy donors. Germline lookup yields CDR1 MDHEN and CDR2 SYDVKM. Unmatched junction bases numbered 6, after V lost 3 bases and J lost 1 base. CDR3 size: 15 residues. The chain joins TRBV28 to TRBJ2-7; TRBD1 matches at 7 bases. This clonotype originated in a young woman in good health and CMV-seronegative. Sequences were obtained from PBMCs. In nucleotides, the CDR3 is TGTGCCAGCAGTTTGGCAGGGGGTTGGTCCTACGAGCAGTACTTC. This sequence encodes CASSLAGGWSYEQYF.